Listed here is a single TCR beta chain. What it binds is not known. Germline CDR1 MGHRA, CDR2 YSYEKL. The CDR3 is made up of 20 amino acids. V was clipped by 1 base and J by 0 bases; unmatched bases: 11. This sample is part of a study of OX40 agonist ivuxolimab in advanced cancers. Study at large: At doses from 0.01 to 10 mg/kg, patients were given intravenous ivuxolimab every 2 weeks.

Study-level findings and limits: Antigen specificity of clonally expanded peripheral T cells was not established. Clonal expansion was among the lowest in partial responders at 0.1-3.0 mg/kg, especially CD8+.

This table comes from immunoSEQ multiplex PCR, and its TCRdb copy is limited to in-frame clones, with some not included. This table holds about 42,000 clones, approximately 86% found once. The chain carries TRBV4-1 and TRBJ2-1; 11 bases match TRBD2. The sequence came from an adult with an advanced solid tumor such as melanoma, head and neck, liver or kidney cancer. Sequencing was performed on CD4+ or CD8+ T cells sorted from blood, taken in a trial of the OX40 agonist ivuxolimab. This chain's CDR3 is CASSQVAGGRYESSYNEQFF. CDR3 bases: TGCGCCAGCAGCCAAGTAGCGGGGGGGCGCTATGAAAGCTCCTACAATGAGCAGTTCTTC.